This T cell receptor (beta chain) originates from a study of T cell responses to AZD1222 COVID-19 vaccine. Study findings and constraints: Per reports, nearly half of all spike-specific TCRs target regions that are unmutated in variants.

TCRdb keeps only in-frame clones here, not all; method: immunoSEQ multiplex PCR. The repertoire consists of about 140,000 clones, with 90% occurring once and the leading ten covering about 3.4%. This clone was seen a single time. Its antigen is not identified. Sample: peripheral blood, taken on day 0 of AZD1222 vaccination. The origin of this receptor is an adult in good health.

CDR3 protein: CASSLERSWGVQYF. DNA of the CDR3: TGTGCCAGCAGCTTAGAACGGTCGTGGGGGGTCCAGTACTTC. This chain connects TRBV7-2 to TRBJ2-5; D possibly corresponds to TRBD2 (6 bases). The V end was cut by 1 base, the J end by 10 bases, with 16 bases between. CDR1 is SGHTA, CDR2 FQGNSA, per germline. CDR3 length: 14 amino acids.